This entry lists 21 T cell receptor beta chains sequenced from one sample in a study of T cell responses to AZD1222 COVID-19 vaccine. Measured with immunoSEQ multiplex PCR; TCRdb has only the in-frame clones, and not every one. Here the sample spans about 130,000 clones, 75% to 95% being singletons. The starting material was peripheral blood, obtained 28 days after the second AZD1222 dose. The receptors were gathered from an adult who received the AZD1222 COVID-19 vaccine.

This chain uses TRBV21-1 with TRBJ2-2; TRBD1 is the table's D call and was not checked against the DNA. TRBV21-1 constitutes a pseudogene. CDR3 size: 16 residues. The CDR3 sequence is CASSNGWSVNTGELFF. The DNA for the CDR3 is TGTGCCAGCAGCAATGGTTGGTCAGTGAACACCGGGGAGCTGTTTTTT.

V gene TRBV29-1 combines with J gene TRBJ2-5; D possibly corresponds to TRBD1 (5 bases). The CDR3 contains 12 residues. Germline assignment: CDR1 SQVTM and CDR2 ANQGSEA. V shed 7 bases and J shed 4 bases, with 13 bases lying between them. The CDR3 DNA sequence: TGCAGCGCTGGGGCCGTCTCAGAGACCCAGTACTTC. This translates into CSAGAVSETQYF. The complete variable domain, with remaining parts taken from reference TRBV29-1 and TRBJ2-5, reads SAVISQKPSRDICQRGTSLTIQCQVDSQVTMMFWYRQQPGQSLTLIATANQGSEATYESGFVIDKFPISRPNLTFSTLTVSNMSPEDSSIYLCSAGAVSETQYFGPGTRLLVL.

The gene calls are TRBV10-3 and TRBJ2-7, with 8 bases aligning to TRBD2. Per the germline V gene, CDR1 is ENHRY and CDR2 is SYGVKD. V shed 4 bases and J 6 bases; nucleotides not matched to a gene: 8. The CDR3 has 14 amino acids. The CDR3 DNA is TGTGCCATCAGTGGGGGGCTAGCGGGTGTCGAGCAGTACTTC. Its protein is CAISGGLAGVEQYF.

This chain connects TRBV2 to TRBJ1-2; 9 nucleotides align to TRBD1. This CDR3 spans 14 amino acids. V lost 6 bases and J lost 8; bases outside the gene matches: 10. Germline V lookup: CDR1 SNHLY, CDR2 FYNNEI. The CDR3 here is CASRYTGGPRGYTF. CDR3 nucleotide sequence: TGTGCCAGCAGATATACAGGGGGCCCGAGAGGCTACACCTTC.

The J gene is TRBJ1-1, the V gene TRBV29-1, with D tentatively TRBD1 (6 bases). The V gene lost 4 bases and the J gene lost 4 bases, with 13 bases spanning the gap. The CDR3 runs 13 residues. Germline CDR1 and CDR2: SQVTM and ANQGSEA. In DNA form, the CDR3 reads TGCAGCGTTGTAGGGGGGGCCGGCACTGAAGCTTTCTTT. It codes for CSVVGGAGTEAFF.

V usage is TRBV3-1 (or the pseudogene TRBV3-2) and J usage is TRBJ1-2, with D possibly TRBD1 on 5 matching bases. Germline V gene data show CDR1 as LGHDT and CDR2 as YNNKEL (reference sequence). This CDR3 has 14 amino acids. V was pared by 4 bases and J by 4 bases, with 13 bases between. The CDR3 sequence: CASSPSIGGYGYTF. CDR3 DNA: TGTGCCAGCAGCCCATCGATCGGGGGCTATGGCTACACCTTC.

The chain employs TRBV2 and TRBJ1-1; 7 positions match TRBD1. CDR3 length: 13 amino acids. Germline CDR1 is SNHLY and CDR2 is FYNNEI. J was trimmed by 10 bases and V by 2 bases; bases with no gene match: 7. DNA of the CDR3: TGTGCCAGCAGTGAATCGTTGACAGGGAGAGCTTTCTTT. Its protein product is CASSESLTGRAFF.

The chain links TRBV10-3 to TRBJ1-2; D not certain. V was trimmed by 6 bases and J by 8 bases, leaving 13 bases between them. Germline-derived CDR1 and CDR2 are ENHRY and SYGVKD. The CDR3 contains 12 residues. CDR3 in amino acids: CAIRAEGGGYTF. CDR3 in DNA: TGTGCCATCAGAGCAGAAGGAGGCGGCTACACCTTC.

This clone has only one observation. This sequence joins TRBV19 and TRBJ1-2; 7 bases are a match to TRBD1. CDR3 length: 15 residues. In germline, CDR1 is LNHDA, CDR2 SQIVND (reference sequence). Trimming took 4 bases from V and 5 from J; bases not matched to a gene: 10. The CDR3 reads CASSTRDRAGYGYTF. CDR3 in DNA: TGTGCCAGTAGTACAAGGGACAGAGCGGGGTATGGCTACACCTTC.

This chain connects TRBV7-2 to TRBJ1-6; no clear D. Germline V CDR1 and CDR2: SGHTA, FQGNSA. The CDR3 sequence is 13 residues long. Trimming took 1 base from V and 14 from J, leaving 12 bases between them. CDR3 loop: CASSLVDLGSLHF. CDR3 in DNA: TGTGCCAGCAGCTTAGTAGACTTAGGGTCCCTCCACTTT.

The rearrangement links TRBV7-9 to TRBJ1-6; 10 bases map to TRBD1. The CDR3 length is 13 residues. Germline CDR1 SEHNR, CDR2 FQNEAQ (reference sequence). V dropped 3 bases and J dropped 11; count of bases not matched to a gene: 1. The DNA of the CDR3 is TGTGCCAGCAGCTTGACAGGGGGCCCACCCCTCCACTTT. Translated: CASSLTGGPPLHF.

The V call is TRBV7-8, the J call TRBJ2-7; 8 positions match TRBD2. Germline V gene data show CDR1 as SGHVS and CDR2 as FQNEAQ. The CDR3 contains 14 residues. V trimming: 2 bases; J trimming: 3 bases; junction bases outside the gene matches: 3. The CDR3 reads CASSLLAGYYEQYV. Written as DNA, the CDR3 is TGTGCCAGCAGCTTACTAGCGGGTTACTACGAGCAGTACGTC.

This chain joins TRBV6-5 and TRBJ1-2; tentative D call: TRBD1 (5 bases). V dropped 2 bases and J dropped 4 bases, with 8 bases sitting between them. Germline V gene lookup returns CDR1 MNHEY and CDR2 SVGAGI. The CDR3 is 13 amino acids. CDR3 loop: CASSYGGFYGYTF. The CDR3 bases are TGTGCCAGCAGTTACGGGGGGTTCTATGGCTACACCTTC.

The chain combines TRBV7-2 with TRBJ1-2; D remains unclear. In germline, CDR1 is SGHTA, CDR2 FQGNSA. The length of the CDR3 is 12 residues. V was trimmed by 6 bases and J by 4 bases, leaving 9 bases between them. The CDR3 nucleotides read TGTGCCAGCAGAATAAATGCCTATGGCTACACCTTC. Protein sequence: CASRINAYGYTF.

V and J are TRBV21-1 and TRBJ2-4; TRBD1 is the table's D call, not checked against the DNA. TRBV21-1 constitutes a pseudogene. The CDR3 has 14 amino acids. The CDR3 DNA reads TGTGCCAGCAGCAAACCCAGAAACAAAAACATTCAGTACTTC. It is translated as CASSKPRNKNIQYF.

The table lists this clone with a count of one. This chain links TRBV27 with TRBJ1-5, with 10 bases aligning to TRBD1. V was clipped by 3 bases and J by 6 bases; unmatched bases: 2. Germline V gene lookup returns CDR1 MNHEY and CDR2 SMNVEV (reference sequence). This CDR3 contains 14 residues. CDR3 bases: TGTGCCAGCAGTTTCGGGGACAGGGGTCAGCCCCAGCATTTT. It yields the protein CASSFGDRGQPQHF.

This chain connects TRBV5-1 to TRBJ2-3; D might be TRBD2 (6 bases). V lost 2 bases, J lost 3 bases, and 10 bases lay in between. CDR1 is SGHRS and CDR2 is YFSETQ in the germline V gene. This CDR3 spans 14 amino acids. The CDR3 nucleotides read TGCGCCAGCAGCTTCGGGAGTTGGACAGATACGCAGTATTTT. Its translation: CASSFGSWTDTQYF. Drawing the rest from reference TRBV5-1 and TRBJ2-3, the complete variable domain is KAGVTQTPRYLIKTRGQQVTLSCSPISGHRSVSWYQQTPGQGLQFLFEYFSETQRNKGNFPGRFSGRQFSNSRSEMNVSTLELGDSALYLCASSFGSWTDTQYFGPGTRLTVL.

CDR3 protein: CASSRAGEANEQYF. Here the CDR3 DNA reads TGCGCCAGCAGCCGGGCTGGGGAAGCGAACGAGCAGTACTTC. The chain carries TRBV4-1 and TRBJ2-7; D gene uncertain. The V gene's germline CDR1 is MGHRA and CDR2 YSYEKL. This CDR3 region has 14 residues. The V and J ends lost 4 bases and 5 bases respectively, with 15 bases between them.

CDR3 in amino acids: CASSDRTAGEQFF. As DNA, the CDR3 is TGTGCCAGCAGCGACCGGACCGCAGGTGAGCAGTTCTTC. The chain uses TRBV9 and TRBJ2-1; D not resolved. V lost 3 bases and J lost 9, with 13 bases in between. Looked up from germline, CDR1 is SGDLS and CDR2 is YYNGEE. CDR3 length: 13 amino acids.

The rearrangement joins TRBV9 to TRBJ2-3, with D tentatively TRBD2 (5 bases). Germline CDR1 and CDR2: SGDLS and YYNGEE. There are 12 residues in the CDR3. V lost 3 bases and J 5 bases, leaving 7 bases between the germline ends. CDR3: CASSAGGDTQYF. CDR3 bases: TGTGCCAGCAGCGCTGGAGGAGATACGCAGTATTTT. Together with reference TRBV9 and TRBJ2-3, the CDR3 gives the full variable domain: DSGVTQTPKHLITATGQRVTLRCSPRSGDLSVYWYQQSLDQGLQFLIQYYNGEERAKGNILERFSAQQFPDLHSELNLSSLELGDSALYFCASSAGGDTQYFGPGTRLTVL.

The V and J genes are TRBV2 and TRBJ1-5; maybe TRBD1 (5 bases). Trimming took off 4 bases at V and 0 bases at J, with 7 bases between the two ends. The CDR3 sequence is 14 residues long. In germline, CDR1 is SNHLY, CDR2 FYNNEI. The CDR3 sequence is CASSGTISNQPQHF. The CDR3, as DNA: TGTGCCAGCAGTGGGACAATTAGCAATCAGCCCCAGCATTTT.